Following are 5 T cell receptor beta chains from one sample sequenced in a study of T cell repertoires in cytomegalovirus infection. TCRdb reprocessed the reads via MiXCR and lists one record per CDR3 protein. The sample lists almost 550,000 distinct CDR3 sequences, approximately 17% occurring once. Sequenced sample: CD8+ T cells from PBMCs. Receptors were obtained from a human donor in good health (CMV status not recorded). Some clones in this sample may be carry-over from other donors' samples.

This clonotype came up many times. The gene calls are TRBV7-2 and TRBJ2-1; D may be TRBD1 or TRBD2 (5 bases each). V gave up 2 bases and J gave up 6 bases, with 20 bases separating them. This CDR3 contains 17 residues. CDR1 and CDR2 (germline): SGHTA, FQGNSA. This CDR3 reads CASSLRGVGRASNEQFF. The CDR3 region has the DNA TGTGCCAGCAGCTTAAGAGGGGTCGGGCGGGCCTCCAATGAGCAGTTCTTC.

This clonotype has only a few counts. CDR3 residues: CASSSRPNEKLFF. The DNA of the CDR3 is TGTGCCAGCAGTTCTCGACCGAATGAAAAACTGTTTTTT. This chain links TRBV27 with TRBJ1-4; the D is unclear. The CDR3 contains 13 residues. Germline-derived CDR1 and CDR2 are MNHEY and SMNVEV (reference sequence). The V gene lost 4 bases and the J gene lost 5 bases, with 8 bases spanning the gap.

This clonotype was found a few times. This rearrangement joins TRBV6-1 to TRBJ1-2, with 7 bases lining up with TRBD1. Germline CDR1 MNHNS, CDR2 SASEGT. The CDR3 consists of 14 residues. V was clipped by 6 bases and J by 5 bases; unmatched bases: 9. The DNA for the CDR3 is TGTGCCAGCAGCCTGCGACAGGGCTGGTATGGCTACACCTTC. It codes for CASSLRQGWYGYTF.

This clonotype was observed many times. This chain joins TRBV7-9 and TRBJ2-5; 9 bases map to TRBD1. This CDR3 is 15 amino acids long. V dropped 5 bases and J dropped 5; count of bases not matched to a gene: 9. The V gene's germline CDR1 is SEHNR and CDR2 FQNEAQ (reference sequence). The CDR3 region has the DNA TGTGCCAGCAGCCTGTGGACAGGGGCGGGCGAGACCCAGTACTTC. Its translation: CASSLWTGAGETQYF.

This clonotype was seen many times. The chain employs TRBV5-1 and TRBJ1-4; TRBD1 agrees at 8 bases. The CDR3 extends over 14 amino acids. Trimming took 4 bases from V and 5 from J; bases not matched to a gene: 4. Germline lookup yields CDR1 SGHRS and CDR2 YFSETQ. The CDR3 DNA reads TGCGCCAGCAGCCGGACAGGGACCAATGAAAAACTGTTTTTT. It yields the protein CASSRTGTNEKLFF.